This TCR beta chain was captured by sequencing in a study of cytomegalovirus exposure and HLA in healthy donors. Sequencing was performed with immunoSEQ multiplex PCR; in TCRdb, only in-frame clones are kept and a portion is missing. This sample has 100,000 to 150,000 clones, with over 85% found just once. This clone was counted a single time. Germline trimming cut 8 bases from V and 3 bases from J; bases unmatched to any gene: 10. The CDR3 has 15 amino acids. Germline loops: CDR1 MNHEY, CDR2 SVGAGI. This sequence joins TRBV6-5 and TRBJ2-7; 10 bases fit TRBD2. The receptor was derived from a woman aged 18-35 years in good health and CMV-seronegative. The sequenced sample was PBMCs. The CDR3 DNA is TGTGCCAGCCACTCTATAACTAGCGGGGTCTACGAGCAGTACTTC. It codes for CASHSITSGVYEQYF.